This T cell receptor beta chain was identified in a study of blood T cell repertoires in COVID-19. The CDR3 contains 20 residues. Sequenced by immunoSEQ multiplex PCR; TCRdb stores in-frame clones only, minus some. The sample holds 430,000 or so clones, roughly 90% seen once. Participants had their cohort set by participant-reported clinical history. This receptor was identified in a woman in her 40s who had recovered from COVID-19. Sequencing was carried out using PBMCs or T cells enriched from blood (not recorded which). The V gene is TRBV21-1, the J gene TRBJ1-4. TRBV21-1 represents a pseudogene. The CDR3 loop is CASSKARKGEVIATNEKLFF. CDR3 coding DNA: TGTGCCAGCAGCAAAGCGCGCAAAGGGGAGGTTATCGCAACTAATGAAAAACTGTTTTTT.